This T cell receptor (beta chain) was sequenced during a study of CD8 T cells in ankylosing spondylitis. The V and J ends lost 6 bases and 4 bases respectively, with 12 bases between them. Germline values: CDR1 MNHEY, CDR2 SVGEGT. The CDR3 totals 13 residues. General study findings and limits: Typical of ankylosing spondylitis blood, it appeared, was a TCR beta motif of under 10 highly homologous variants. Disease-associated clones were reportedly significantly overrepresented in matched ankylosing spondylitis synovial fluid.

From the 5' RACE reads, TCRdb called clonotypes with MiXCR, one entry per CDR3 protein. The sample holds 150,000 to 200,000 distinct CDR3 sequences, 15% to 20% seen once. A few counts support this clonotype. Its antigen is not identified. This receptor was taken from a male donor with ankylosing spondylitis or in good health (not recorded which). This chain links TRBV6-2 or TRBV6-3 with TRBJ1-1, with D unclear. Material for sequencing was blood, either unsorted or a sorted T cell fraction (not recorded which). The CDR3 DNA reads TGTGCCAGCAGCTTAACAAGAGTCACTGAAGCTTTCTTT. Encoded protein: CASSLTRVTEAFF.